This T cell receptor (beta chain) derives from a study of blood T cell repertoires in COVID-19. Whole-study context: Both acute and convalescent COVID-19 samples were obtained from the United States, Italy and Spain. In each case, the material was cDNA or gDNA derived from T cells, B-cell-depleted T cells, or PBMCs.

Source study methods: Estimation of nucleated cell counts relied on the amplification of reference gene primers. Some clones are missing from TCRdb's copy, which holds only in-frame ones; the method was immunoSEQ multiplex PCR. The V and J calls and clone size were taken over from that table, and D and trimming were inferred from the DNA. The sample has roughly 170,000 clones, about 87% seen once. Germline CDR1 and CDR2: LNHDA and SQIVND (reference sequence). Trimming took off 7 bases at V and 3 bases at J, with 16 bases between the two ends. This CDR3 has 15 amino acids. Followed longitudinally, the Seattle patients had been enrolled during active infection.

Sample: peripheral blood. This sequence originates from a woman in her seventies with COVID-19, enrolled during active disease. The chain has TRBV19 and TRBJ1-5; D not certain. The DNA for the CDR3 is TGTGCCAGTAACCCCGAGCCTTTACCCAATCAGCCCCAGCATTTT. The encoded protein is CASNPEPLPNQPQHF. Complete variable domain (other parts from reference TRBV19 and TRBJ1-5): DGGITQSPKYLFRKEGQNVTLSCEQNLNHDAMYWYRQDPGQGLRLIYYSQIVNDFQKGDIAEGYSVSREKKESFPLTVTSAQKNPTAFYLCASNPEPLPNQPQHFGDGTRLSIL.